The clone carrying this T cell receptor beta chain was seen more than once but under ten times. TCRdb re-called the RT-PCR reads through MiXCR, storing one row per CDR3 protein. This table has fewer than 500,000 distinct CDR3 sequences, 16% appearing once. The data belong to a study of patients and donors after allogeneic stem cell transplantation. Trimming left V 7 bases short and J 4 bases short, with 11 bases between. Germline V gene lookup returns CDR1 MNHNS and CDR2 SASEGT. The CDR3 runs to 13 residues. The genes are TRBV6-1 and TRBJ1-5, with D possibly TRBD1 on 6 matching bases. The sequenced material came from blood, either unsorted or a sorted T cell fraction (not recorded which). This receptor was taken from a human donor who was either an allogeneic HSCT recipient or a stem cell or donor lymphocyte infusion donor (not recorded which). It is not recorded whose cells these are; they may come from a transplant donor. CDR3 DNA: TGTGCCAGCACGGGGGGCTGGAATCAGCCCCAGCATTTT. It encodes CASTGGWNQPQHF.